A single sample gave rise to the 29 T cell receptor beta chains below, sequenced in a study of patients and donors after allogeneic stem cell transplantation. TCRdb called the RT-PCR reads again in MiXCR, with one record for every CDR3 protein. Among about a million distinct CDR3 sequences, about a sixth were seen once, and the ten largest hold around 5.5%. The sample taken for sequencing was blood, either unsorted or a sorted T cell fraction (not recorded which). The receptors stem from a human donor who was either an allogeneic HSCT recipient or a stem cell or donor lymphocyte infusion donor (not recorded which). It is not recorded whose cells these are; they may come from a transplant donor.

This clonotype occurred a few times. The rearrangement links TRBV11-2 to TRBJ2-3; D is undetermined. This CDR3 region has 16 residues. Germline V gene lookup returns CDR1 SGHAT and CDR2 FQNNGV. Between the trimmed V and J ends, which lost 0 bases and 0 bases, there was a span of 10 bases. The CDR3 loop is CASSLDLSGSTDTQYF. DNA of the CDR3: TGTGCCAGCAGCTTAGATCTAAGTGGGAGCACAGATACGCAGTATTTT. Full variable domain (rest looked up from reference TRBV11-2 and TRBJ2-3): EAGVAQSPRYKIIEKRQSVAFWCNPISGHATLYWYQQILGQGPKLLIQFQNNGVVDDSQLPKDRFSAERLKGVDSTLKIQPAKLEDSAVYLCASSLDLSGSTDTQYFGPGTRLTVL.

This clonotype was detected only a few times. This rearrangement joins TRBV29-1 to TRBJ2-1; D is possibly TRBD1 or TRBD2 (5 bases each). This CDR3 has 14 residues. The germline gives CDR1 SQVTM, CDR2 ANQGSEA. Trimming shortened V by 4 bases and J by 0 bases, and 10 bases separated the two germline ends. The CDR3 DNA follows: TGCAGCGTTGGTAGTGGGGGCTCCTACAATGAGCAGTTCTTC. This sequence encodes CSVGSGGSYNEQFF.

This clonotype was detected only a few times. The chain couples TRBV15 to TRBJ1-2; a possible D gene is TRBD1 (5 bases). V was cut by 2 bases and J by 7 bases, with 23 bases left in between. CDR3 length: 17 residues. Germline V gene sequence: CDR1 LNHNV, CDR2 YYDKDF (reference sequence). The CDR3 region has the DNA TGTGCCACCAGCAGAAGAGGGGTCGGAAAGGGCGGCGGTGGCTACACCTTC. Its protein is CATSRRGVGKGGGGYTF. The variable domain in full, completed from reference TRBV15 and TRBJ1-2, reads DAMVIQNPRYQVTQFGKPVTLSCSQTLNHNVMYWYQQKSSQAPKLLFHYYDKDFNNEADTPDNFQSRRPNTSFCFLDIRSPGLGDTAMYLCATSRRGVGKGGGGYTFGSGTRLTVV.

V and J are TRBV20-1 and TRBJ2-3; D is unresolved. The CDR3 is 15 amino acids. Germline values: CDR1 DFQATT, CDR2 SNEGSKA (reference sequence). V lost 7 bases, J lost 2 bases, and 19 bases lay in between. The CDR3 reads CSVSFLELHTDTQYF. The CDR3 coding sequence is TGCAGTGTTTCTTTTCTGGAGCTACACACAGATACGCAGTATTTT.

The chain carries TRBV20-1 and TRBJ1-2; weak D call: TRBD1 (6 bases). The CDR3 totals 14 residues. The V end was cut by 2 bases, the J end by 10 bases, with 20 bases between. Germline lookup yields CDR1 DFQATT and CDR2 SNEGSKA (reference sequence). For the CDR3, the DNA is TGCAGTGCTAGAATAAGACAGGTGACCCGGGACTACACCTTC. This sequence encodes CSARIRQVTRDYTF.

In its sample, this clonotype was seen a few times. This CDR3 reads CASSSEGRGGRETQYF. The CDR3 nucleotides read TGTGCCAGCAGCTCGGAAGGGAGGGGCGGTAGGGAGACCCAGTACTTC. The chain joins TRBV7-2 to TRBJ2-5; 7 bases map to TRBD2. Germline CDR1 reads SGHTA; CDR2 reads FQGNSA. The length of the CDR3 is 16 residues. With 4 bases clipped from V and 5 bases from J, the junction kept 13 bases outside the gene matches.

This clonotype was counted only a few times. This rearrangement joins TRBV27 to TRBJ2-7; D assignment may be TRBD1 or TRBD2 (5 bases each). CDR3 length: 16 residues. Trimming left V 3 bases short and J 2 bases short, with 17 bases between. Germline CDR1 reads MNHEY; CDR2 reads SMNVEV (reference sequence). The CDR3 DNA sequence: TGTGCCAGCAGTTTTGAGTGGGACGGAGGCACCTACGAGCAGTACTTC. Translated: CASSFEWDGGTYEQYF.

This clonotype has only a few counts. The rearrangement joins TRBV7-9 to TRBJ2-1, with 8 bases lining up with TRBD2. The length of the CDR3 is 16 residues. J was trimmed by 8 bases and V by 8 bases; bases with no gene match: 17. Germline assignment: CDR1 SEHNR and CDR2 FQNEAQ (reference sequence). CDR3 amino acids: CASRANPGLDIHEQFF. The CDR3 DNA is TGTGCCAGCCGCGCTAATCCGGGACTAGACATACATGAGCAGTTCTTC.

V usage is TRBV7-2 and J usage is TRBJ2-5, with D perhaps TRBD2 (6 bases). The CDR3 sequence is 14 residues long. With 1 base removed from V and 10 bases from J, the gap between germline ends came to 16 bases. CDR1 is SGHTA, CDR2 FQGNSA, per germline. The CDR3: CASSLVAGPGDQYF. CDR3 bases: TGTGCCAGCAGCTTAGTGGCGGGACCCGGGGACCAGTACTTC.

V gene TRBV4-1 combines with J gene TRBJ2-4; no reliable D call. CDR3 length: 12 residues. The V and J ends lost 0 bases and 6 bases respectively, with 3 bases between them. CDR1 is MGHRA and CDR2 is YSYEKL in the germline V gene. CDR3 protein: CASSQDGNIQYF. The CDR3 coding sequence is TGCGCCAGCAGCCAAGACGGAAACATTCAGTACTTC.

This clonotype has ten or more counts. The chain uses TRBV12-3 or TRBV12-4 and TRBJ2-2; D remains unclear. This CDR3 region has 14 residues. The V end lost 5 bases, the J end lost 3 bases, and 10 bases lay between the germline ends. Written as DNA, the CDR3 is TGTGCCAGCAGTCTCCAGCCCTACACCGGGGAGCTGTTTTTT. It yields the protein CASSLQPYTGELFF.

The CDR3 DNA follows: TGTGCCAGCAAGGCTAGCGGGATTTTTGTCCAAGAGACCCAGTACTTC. This sequence encodes CASKASGIFVQETQYF. The chain employs TRBV2 and TRBJ2-5, with 9 bases matching TRBD2. Germline V lookup: CDR1 SNHLY, CDR2 FYNNEI. The CDR3 covers 16 residues. Trimming removed 7 bases from V and 1 base from J; junction bases left unmatched: 10. The complete variable domain, with remaining parts taken from reference TRBV2 and TRBJ2-5, reads EPEVTQTPSHQVTQMGQEVILRCVPISNHLYFYWYRQILGQKVEFLVSFYNNEISEKSEIFDDQFSVERPDGSNFTLKIRSTKLEDSAMYFCASKASGIFVQETQYFGPGTRLLVL.

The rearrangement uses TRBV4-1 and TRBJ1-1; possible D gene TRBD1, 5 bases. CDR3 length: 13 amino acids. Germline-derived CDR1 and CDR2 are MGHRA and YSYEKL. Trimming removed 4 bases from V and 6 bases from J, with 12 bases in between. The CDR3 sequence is CASSLGGMAEAFF. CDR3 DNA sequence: TGCGCCAGCAGCCTCGGGGGAATGGCTGAAGCTTTCTTT.

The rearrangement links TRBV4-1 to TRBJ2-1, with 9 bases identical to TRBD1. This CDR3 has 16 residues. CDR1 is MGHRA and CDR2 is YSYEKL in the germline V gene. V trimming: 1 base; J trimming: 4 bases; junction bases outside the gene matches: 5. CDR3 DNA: TGCGCCAGCAGCCAAGGCCGGGACAGGGCTTACAATGAGCAGTTCTTC. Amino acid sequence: CASSQGRDRAYNEQFF.

The CDR3, as DNA: TGTGCCACCTCAAACGGGGGGGATTATGGCTACACCTTC. Protein product: CATSNGGDYGYTF. The rearrangement uses TRBV15 and TRBJ1-2; the D gene is possibly TRBD1 (5 bases). CDR1 is LNHNV and CDR2 is YYDKDF in the germline V gene (reference sequence). V dropped 8 bases and J dropped 5 bases, with 15 bases sitting between them. This CDR3 spans 13 amino acids.

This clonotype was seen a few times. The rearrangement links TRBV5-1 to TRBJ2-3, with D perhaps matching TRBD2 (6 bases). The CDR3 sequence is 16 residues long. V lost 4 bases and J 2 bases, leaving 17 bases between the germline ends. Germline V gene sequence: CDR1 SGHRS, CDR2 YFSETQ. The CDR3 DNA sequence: TGCGCCAGCAGCACTGTTAACGGGGGACTCACAGATACGCAGTATTTT. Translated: CASSTVNGGLTDTQYF.

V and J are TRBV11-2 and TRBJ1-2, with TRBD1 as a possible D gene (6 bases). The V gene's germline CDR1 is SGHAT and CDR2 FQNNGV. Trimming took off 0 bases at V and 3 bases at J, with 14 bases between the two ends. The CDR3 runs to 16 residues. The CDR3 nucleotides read TGTGCCAGCAGCTTAGATACGGCACAGGGAGACTATGGCTACACCTTC. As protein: CASSLDTAQGDYGYTF.

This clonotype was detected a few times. The CDR3 DNA follows: TGTGCCAGCAGCTTGGGGACAGGGCGCCGCACAGATACGCAGTATTTT. It encodes CASSLGTGRRTDTQYF. The V and J genes are TRBV7-2 and TRBJ2-3; 9 bases are a match to TRBD1. Losses at the gene ends were 3 bases for V and 1 base for J; bases not matched to a gene: 5. Germline V gene data show CDR1 as SGHTA and CDR2 as FQGNSA. There are 16 residues in the CDR3.

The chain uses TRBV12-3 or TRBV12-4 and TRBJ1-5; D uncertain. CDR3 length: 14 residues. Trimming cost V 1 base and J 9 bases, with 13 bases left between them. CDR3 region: CASSLVAGKGPQHF. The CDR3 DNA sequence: TGTGCCAGCAGTTTAGTAGCGGGGAAGGGGCCCCAGCATTTT.

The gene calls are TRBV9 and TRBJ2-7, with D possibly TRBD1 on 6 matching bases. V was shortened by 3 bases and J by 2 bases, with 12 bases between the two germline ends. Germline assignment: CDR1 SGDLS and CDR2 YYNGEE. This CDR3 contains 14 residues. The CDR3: CASSAGVTPYEQYF. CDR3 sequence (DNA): TGTGCCAGCAGCGCAGGGGTCACCCCCTACGAGCAGTACTTC.

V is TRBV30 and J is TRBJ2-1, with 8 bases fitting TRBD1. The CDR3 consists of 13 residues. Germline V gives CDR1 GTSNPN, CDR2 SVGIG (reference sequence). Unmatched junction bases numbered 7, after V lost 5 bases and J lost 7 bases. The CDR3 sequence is CAWGSGQVNEQFF. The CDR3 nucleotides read TGTGCCTGGGGATCGGGACAGGTAAATGAGCAGTTCTTC.

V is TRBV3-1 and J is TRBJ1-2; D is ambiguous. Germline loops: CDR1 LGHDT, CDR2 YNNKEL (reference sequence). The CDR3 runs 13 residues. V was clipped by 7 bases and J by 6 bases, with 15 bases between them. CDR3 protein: CASTPIGGNGYTF. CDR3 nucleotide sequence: TGTGCCAGCACCCCAATTGGAGGGAATGGCTACACCTTC.

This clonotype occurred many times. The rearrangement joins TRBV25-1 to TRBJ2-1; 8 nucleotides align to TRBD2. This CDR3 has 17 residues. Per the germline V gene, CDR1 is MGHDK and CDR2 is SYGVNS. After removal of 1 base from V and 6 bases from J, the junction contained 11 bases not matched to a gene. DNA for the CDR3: TGTGCCAGCAGTGAATCCCGCGGGGGGATGATAAGCAATGAGCAGTTCTTC. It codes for CASSESRGGMISNEQFF.

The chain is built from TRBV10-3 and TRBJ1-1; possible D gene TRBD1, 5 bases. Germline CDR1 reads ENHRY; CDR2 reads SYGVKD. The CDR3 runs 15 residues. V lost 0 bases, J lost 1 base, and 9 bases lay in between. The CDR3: CAISESLGQNTEAFF. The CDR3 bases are TGTGCCATCAGTGAGTCTCTAGGACAGAACACTGAAGCTTTCTTT.

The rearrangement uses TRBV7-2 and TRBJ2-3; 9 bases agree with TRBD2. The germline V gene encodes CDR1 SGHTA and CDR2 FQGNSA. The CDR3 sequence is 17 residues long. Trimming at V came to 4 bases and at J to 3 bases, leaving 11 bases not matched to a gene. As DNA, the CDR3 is TGTGCCAGCAGCTCTCTTTGGCGGGGGGGCGCGACAGATACGCAGTATTTT. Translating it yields CASSSLWRGGATDTQYF.

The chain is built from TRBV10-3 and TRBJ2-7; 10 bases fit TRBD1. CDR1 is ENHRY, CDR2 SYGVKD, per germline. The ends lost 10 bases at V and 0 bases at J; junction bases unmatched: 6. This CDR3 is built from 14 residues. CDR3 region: CATGTGETSYEQYF. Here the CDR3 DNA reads TGTGCCACCGGGACAGGGGAAACCTCCTACGAGCAGTACTTC.

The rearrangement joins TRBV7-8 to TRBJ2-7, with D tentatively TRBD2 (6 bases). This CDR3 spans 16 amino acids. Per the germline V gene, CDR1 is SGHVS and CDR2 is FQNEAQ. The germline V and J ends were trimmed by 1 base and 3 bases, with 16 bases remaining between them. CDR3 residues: CASSLGGDAEGYEQYF. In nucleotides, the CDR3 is TGTGCCAGCAGCTTAGGGGGGGACGCAGAGGGCTACGAGCAGTACTTC. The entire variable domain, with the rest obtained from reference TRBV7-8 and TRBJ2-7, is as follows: GAGVSQSPRYKVAKRGQDVALRCDPISGHVSLFWYQQALGQGPEFLTYFQNEAQLDKSGLPSDRFFAERPEGSVSTLKIQRTQQEDSAVYLCASSLGGDAEGYEQYFGPGTRLTVT.

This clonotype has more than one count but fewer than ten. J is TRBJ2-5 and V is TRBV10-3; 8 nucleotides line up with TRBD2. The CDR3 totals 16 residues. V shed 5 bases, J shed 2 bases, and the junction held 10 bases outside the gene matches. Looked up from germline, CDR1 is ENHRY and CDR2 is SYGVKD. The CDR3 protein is CAISPLRGGGQETQYF. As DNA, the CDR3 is TGTGCCATCAGTCCCCTCCGGGGGGGGGGACAAGAGACCCAGTACTTC.

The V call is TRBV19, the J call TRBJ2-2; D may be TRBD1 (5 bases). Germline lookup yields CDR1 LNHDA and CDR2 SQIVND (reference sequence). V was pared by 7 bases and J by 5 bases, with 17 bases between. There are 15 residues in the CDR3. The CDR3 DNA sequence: TGTGCCAGTATCCTCGACAGATCGAGGACCGGGGAGCTGTTTTTT. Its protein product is CASILDRSRTGELFF.